Reported below is one T cell receptor (beta chain). Its matching antigen is unknown. The treatment here: roughly 20 received Ad26.COV2.S at low or high dose, single or two shots; five or six received placebo; per-sample allocation not given. Day 63 following the first vaccine or placebo injection was when the samples were taken. The table came from immunoSEQ multiplex PCR; TCRdb's copy has only in-frame clones and leaves some out. The sample includes 350,000 to 450,000 clones, about 90% of them seen just once. This specimen comes from a study of Ad26.COV2.S vaccination and SARS-CoV-2 variants. Across the whole study: In the COV1001 trial, the donor was in the Ad26.COV2.S arm. The vaccine Ad26.COV2.S was put into the muscle once, or twice with 56 days between. Regarding the study as a whole: While placebo recipients had lower spike-specific TCR breadth, vaccine recipients had more.

Trimming cost V 3 bases and J 5 bases, with 14 bases left between them. Germline V gene data show CDR1 as SGHAT and CDR2 as FQNNGV. CDR3 length: 15 amino acids. This clonotype was obtained from a person between 18 and 60 years old who received the Ad26.COV2.S COVID-19 vaccine or a placebo. The chain couples TRBV11-2 to TRBJ1-5, with TRBD1 as a possible D gene (5 bases). The sequencing here drew on peripheral blood, taken in a trial of Ad26.COV2.S vaccine versus placebo. CDR3 coding DNA: TGTGCCAGCAGCTTGTCGGGGGATCCCTATCAGCCCCAGCATTTT. Translated: CASSLSGDPYQPQHF. The full variable domain, completed using reference TRBV11-2 and TRBJ1-5, is EAGVAQSPRYKIIEKRQSVAFWCNPISGHATLYWYQQILGQGPKLLIQFQNNGVVDDSQLPKDRFSAERLKGVDSTLKIQPAKLEDSAVYLCASSLSGDPYQPQHFGDGTRLSIL.